What follows is one T cell receptor (beta chain) and its context. CDR3 length equals 14 residues. V lost 6 bases and J lost 3, with 14 bases in between. Looked up from germline, CDR1 is LNHDA and CDR2 is SQIVND (reference sequence). This sample is part of a study of human thymus T cells. Thymus tissue was removed during corrective cardiac surgery. This table comes from immunoSEQ multiplex PCR, and its TCRdb copy is limited to in-frame clones, with some not included. The sample lists around 120,000 clones, over 85% occurring once. The chain carries TRBV19 and TRBJ2-5; perhaps D is TRBD1 or TRBD2 (5 bases each). The clonotype comes from a boy younger than two with a congenital heart defect but otherwise immunologically healthy. Input material: thymus tissue. CDR3 DNA: TGTGCCAGTAGCCCCCGGGGCCTCGAAGAGACCCAGTACTTC. Residues: CASSPRGLEETQYF.